This T cell receptor beta chain was found in a study of T cells after posttransplantation cyclophosphamide. The study, taken as a whole, reports: Later blood repertoires were often dominated by clones from the donor CD8+ memory compartment. Tissue-infiltrating T cells from skin or gut overlapped little with blood T cells.

This clone was seen ten or more times. The antigen remains unidentified. Measured with immunoSEQ multiplex PCR; TCRdb has only the in-frame clones, and not every one. Altogether about 39,000 clones were found in the sample, and no singletons occur. V trimming: 3 bases; J trimming: 7 bases; junction bases outside the gene matches: 5. Germline CDR1 reads SGHTA; CDR2 reads FQGTGA. CDR3 length: 13 amino acids. The V and J genes are TRBV7-3 and TRBJ1-1, with 7 positions matching TRBD1. The sample comprised PBMCs. This TCR was sampled from a woman between 45 and 60 years old in good health and a related stem cell transplant donor. The CDR3 coding sequence is TGTGCCAGCAGCTTGACAGGGCCGGATGAAGCTTTCTTT. Translating it yields CASSLTGPDEAFF.